This T cell receptor (beta chain) comes out of a study of OX40 agonist ivuxolimab in advanced cancers. Study-wide points: More expanded clones were seen, on average, in CD8+ T cells than in CD4+. The specificity for antigen of the expanded peripheral T cells was not determined. Both blood CD4+ and CD8+ T cells showed clonal growth by week 6 at 0.1 to 3.0 mg/kg.

This CDR3 is built from 14 residues. Trimming removed 0 bases at V and 4 bases at J, with 10 bases between. In germline, CDR1 is MNHNS, CDR2 SASEGT. To note about this clone: Its antigen is still unknown.

Libraries were prepared by immunoSEQ multiplex PCR; TCRdb keeps only in-frame clonotypes and omits some of them. The sample gives 36,000 or so clones, over 65% of which show up once; 20% to 25% is in the top ten. This TCR derives from an adult with an advanced solid tumor such as melanoma, head and neck, liver or kidney cancer. The sequencing here drew on CD4+ or CD8+ T cells sorted from blood, taken in a trial of the OX40 agonist ivuxolimab. This chain uses TRBV6-1 with TRBJ2-7; no reliable D call. The CDR3 sequence: CASSEAGGSYEQYF. The CDR3 DNA reads TGTGCCAGCAGTGAAGCGGGCGGCTCATACGAGCAGTACTTC.